This TCR beta chain originates from a study of human T cells and chemical hapten exposure. Time point indicated: patch test 3, about 24 weeks after DPC sensitization. The treatment is: therapeutic diphenylcyclopropenone sensitization with weekly scalp DPC. Unfractionated whole blood served as the source for total RNA extraction. TCRdb recomputed calls from the RACE reads with MiXCR, one row per CDR3 protein. The repertoire consists of around 40,000 distinct CDR3 sequences, with 12% occurring once and the leading ten covering roughly 2.1%. Trimming stripped 2 bases from V and 6 bases from J, with 5 bases between. Germline CDR1 SGHAT, CDR2 FQNNGV. CDR3 length: 13 amino acids. This clonotype was counted ten times or more.

The chain recombines TRBV11-2 with TRBJ1-6; D is uncertain. This receptor was taken from a woman aged 35 to 49 with alopecia areata. Some clones in this sample may be carry-over from other donors' samples. Sequences were derived from whole blood, sampled in connection with sensitization to the hapten diphenylcyclopropenone (DPC). This chain's CDR3 is CASSLLPNSPLHF. The CDR3 bases are TGTGCCAGCAGCTTATTACCTAATTCACCCCTCCACTTT.